The 21 T cell receptor beta chains below come from one sample, sequenced in a study of T cell responses to AZD1222 COVID-19 vaccine. Assay used: immunoSEQ multiplex PCR; TCRdb lists only in-frame clones, some missing. The repertoire holds about 150,000 clones, with 86% as singletons. The source was peripheral blood, collected on day 0 of MenACWY control vaccination. The receptors here all came from an adult in good health.

The chain is built from TRBV14 and TRBJ2-7; unclear D gene. There are 15 residues in the CDR3. From germline, CDR1 is SGHDN and CDR2 FVKESK. Trimming pared 1 base from V and 0 bases from J, leaving 10 bases between. DNA for the CDR3: TGTGCCAGCAGCCAAGGTTCAGGAGCCTCCTACGAGCAGTACGTC. This encodes CASSQGSGASYEQYV.

CDR3 sequence (DNA): TGTGCCATCACTCAGAGCCCGGGAGATGGCTACACCTTC. Translated, it gives CAITQSPGDGYTF. The chain recombines TRBV10-3 with TRBJ1-2; unclear D gene. Germline lookup yields CDR1 ENHRY and CDR2 SYGVKD. Trimming took off 7 bases at V and 6 bases at J, with 15 bases between the two ends. The CDR3 consists of 13 residues.

This chain uses TRBV6-5 with TRBJ1-3; D ambiguous. Germline V CDR1 and CDR2: MNHEY, SVGAGI. The CDR3 contains 16 residues. Trimming took off 3 bases at V and 0 bases at J, with 12 bases between the two ends. The CDR3 nucleotides are TGTGCCAGCAGTTATGCCCCCCCCAACTCTGGAAACACCATATATTTT. Encoded protein: CASSYAPPNSGNTIYF.

This chain joins TRBV29-1 and TRBJ2-1; weak D call: TRBD2 (5 bases). Germline V gene data show CDR1 as SQVTM and CDR2 as ANQGSEA. This CDR3 has 14 residues. Trimming removed 8 bases at V and 10 bases at J, with 24 bases between. CDR3 sequence (DNA): TGCAGCACCTTCGGTGACGGGGTCCTAAACGAGCAGTTCTTC. It codes for CSTFGDGVLNEQFF.

The rearrangement joins TRBV7-9 to TRBJ1-4; D possibly corresponds to TRBD1 (6 bases). Germline CDR1 SEHNR, CDR2 FQNEAQ (reference sequence). Trimming removed 8 bases from V and 8 bases from J, with 18 bases in between. The CDR3 covers 14 residues. For the CDR3, the DNA is TGTGCCAGCGGATTGGGGGCCGACACGGAAAAACTGTTTTTT. Its protein is CASGLGADTEKLFF.

This chain connects TRBV5-1 to TRBJ1-1; D may be TRBD1 (5 bases). The CDR3 totals 16 residues. Germline loops: CDR1 SGHRS, CDR2 YFSETQ. Between the trimmed V and J ends, which lost 4 bases and 1 base, there was a span of 17 bases. The CDR3 DNA follows: TGCGCCAGCAGCACAACCGCCGGGACGGAGAACACTGAAGCTTTCTTT. Protein product: CASSTTAGTENTEAFF.

This clone was observed once. In nucleotides, the CDR3 is TGTGCCAGCAGGGGTACAAGGGGGCTTCGACCTTACGAGCAGTACGTC. This codes for CASRGTRGLRPYEQYV. The chain uses TRBV28 and TRBJ2-7, with 7 bases aligning to TRBD1. The germline V gene has CDR1 MDHEN and CDR2 SYDVKM. There are 16 residues in the CDR3. V shed 6 bases and J 4 bases; nucleotides not matched to a gene: 15.

The table lists this clone with a count of one. The chain combines TRBV12-3 or TRBV12-4 with TRBJ1-1; D is perhaps TRBD1 (5 bases). Trimming pared 8 bases from V and 7 bases from J, leaving 11 bases between. The CDR3 consists of 11 residues. The CDR3 DNA reads TGTGCCAGCGGTGGGCAGGGTGAAGCTTTCTTT. It specifies CASGGQGEAFF.

The chain employs TRBV11-1 and TRBJ2-5; possible D gene TRBD2, 5 bases. The V gene lost 7 bases and the J gene lost 2 bases, with 14 bases spanning the gap. CDR3 length: 14 amino acids. Germline values: CDR1 SGHAT, CDR2 FQDESV (reference sequence). The CDR3 sequence: CASTLGAVQETQYF. The CDR3 region has the DNA TGTGCCAGCACCCTAGGAGCGGTTCAAGAGACCCAGTACTTC.

The sample holds one count of this clone. J is TRBJ1-2 and V is TRBV7-9; D not resolved. This CDR3 has 14 amino acids. The V and J ends lost 5 bases and 2 bases respectively, with 12 bases between them. The germline V gene has CDR1 SEHNR and CDR2 FQNEAQ (reference sequence). The CDR3 DNA sequence: TGTGCCAGCAGCCTCGCCGGCAACAACTATGGCTACACCTTC. It translates to CASSLAGNNYGYTF.

The V gene is TRBV5-1, the J gene TRBJ2-4; TRBD1 might be the D (6 bases). CDR3 length: 14 residues. From germline, CDR1 is SGHRS and CDR2 YFSETQ. V dropped 5 bases and J dropped 8 bases, with 17 bases sitting between them. The CDR3 reads CASRGIGRGDIQYF. CDR3 DNA: TGCGCCAGCAGGGGGATCGGCAGGGGTGACATTCAGTACTTC. The full variable domain, with the rest looked up from reference TRBV5-1 and TRBJ2-4, is KAGVTQTPRYLIKTRGQQVTLSCSPISGHRSVSWYQQTPGQGLQFLFEYFSETQRNKGNFPGRFSGRQFSNSRSEMNVSTLELGDSALYLCASRGIGRGDIQYFGAGTRLSVL.

This clone turned up a few times. The CDR3: CSASPTSAYPPYEQFF. The DNA of the CDR3 is TGCAGTGCTAGTCCGACTAGCGCGTATCCCCCATATGAGCAGTTCTTC. The chain links TRBV20-1 to TRBJ2-1; 8 bases are shared with TRBD2. The CDR3 is 16 amino acids. V lost 3 bases to trimming and J lost 8 bases; unmatched junction nucleotides: 15. Per germline, CDR1 DFQATT and CDR2 SNEGSKA (reference sequence).

V is TRBV27 and J is TRBJ2-1; 9 bases fit TRBD2. This CDR3 has 15 amino acids. CDR1 and CDR2 from the germline V gene are MNHEY and SMNVEV (reference sequence). The V gene end was trimmed by 2 bases and the J gene end by 4 bases; junction bases not matched to a gene: 3. The CDR3: CASSLQTSGYNEQFF. The CDR3 region has the DNA TGTGCCAGCAGTTTACAGACTAGCGGATACAATGAGCAGTTCTTC.

In DNA form, the CDR3 reads TGTGCCACCAGCAGTACAGGGTCCCATGGCTACACCTTC. Translation gives CATSSTGSHGYTF. The rearrangement links TRBV15 to TRBJ1-2; D possibly corresponds to TRBD1 (6 bases). Germline CDR1 reads LNHNV; CDR2 reads YYDKDF (reference sequence). The CDR3 length is 13 residues. Trimming shortened V by 3 bases and J by 6 bases, and 11 bases separated the two germline ends. Variable domain in full (rest from reference TRBV15 and TRBJ1-2): DAMVIQNPRYQVTQFGKPVTLSCSQTLNHNVMYWYQQKSSQAPKLLFHYYDKDFNNEADTPDNFQSRRPNTSFCFLDIRSPGLGDTAMYLCATSSTGSHGYTFGSGTRLTVV.

The J gene is TRBJ2-7, the V gene TRBV24-1; weak D call: TRBD1 (5 bases). The germline CDR1 and CDR2 sequences are KGHDR and SFDVKD. This CDR3 comprises 13 residues. V dropped 3 bases and J dropped 4 bases, with 9 bases sitting between them. The CDR3 spells CATSDVGRYEQYF. In DNA form, the CDR3 reads TGTGCCACCAGTGATGTGGGGCGGTACGAGCAGTACTTC.

This chain uses TRBV30 with TRBJ2-7; TRBD2 is a possible D gene (6 bases). The V gene lost 4 bases and the J gene lost 2 bases, with 15 bases spanning the gap. This CDR3 region has 14 residues. The germline gives CDR1 GTSNPN, CDR2 SVGIG (reference sequence). The CDR3 sequence: CAWKQRDSAYEQYF. The CDR3 DNA is TGTGCCTGGAAACAAAGGGACTCCGCCTACGAGCAGTACTTC.

This clone occurred once. The chain links TRBV7-9 to TRBJ1-3; 7 positions agree with TRBD1. Germline V CDR1 and CDR2: SEHNR, FQNEAQ (reference sequence). The CDR3 loop spans 15 amino acids. The V gene end was trimmed by 5 bases and the J gene end by 0 bases; junction bases not matched to a gene: 4. The CDR3 bases are TGTGCCAGCAGCCAGGGGGGAGTCTCTGGAAACACCATATATTTT. Protein sequence: CASSQGGVSGNTIYF.

V usage is TRBV10-2 and J usage is TRBJ1-5, with D possibly TRBD1 on 5 matching bases. The V gene lost 3 bases and the J gene lost 6 bases, with 18 bases spanning the gap. Looked up from germline, CDR1 is WSHSY and CDR2 is SAAADI. The CDR3 consists of 16 residues. CDR3 nucleotide sequence: TGCGCCAGCAGTGACGCGCAGGGCCCTTCCTTTCAGCCCCAGCATTTT. Translated, it gives CASSDAQGPSFQPQHF.

This rearrangement joins TRBV11-3 to TRBJ2-6; D gene unclear. The CDR3 has 15 amino acids. The germline gives CDR1 SGHNT, CDR2 YENEEA. Trimming took 5 bases from V and 2 from J, leaving 10 bases between them. CDR3 region: CASSPRAPGANVLTF. CDR3 bases: TGTGCCAGCAGCCCCCGGGCTCCTGGGGCCAACGTCCTGACTTTC.

A note on this clone: An end of the junction does not agree with germline; a read error may underlie this. The chain has TRBV9 and TRBJ1-6; 7 bases align to TRBD1. The CDR3 covers 16 residues. Germline-derived CDR1 and CDR2 are SGDLS and YYNGEE. The CDR3 bases are TGTGCCAGCAGCCTCGATTTACAGGGGATCGGTTCACCCTTCCACTTT. Translation gives CASSLDLQGIGSPFHF.

The rearrangement uses TRBV18 and TRBJ1-1; D uncertain. The V end lost 5 bases, the J end lost 0 bases, and 10 bases lay between the germline ends. From germline, CDR1 is KGHSH and CDR2 LQKENI. CDR3 length: 14 residues. DNA for the CDR3: TGTGCCAGCTCAACACTATCCATGAACACTGAAGCTTTCTTT. This gives the protein CASSTLSMNTEAFF.